Listed here are 13 T cell receptor beta chains from one sample, sequenced in a study of shared clonotypes between healthy human individuals. The assay was immunoSEQ multiplex PCR, and TCRdb's table has in-frame clones only and misses some. The profile covers almost 750,000 clones, with roughly 72% appearing a single time and about 1.8% taken by the ten largest. Material: memory CD4+ T cells sorted from blood. Documented subset: CD45RA-negative fraction. The receptor source for this set is a woman under 40 in good health.

The chain links TRBV7-2 to TRBJ1-2; D unclear. Trimming took 2 bases from V and 4 from J, leaving 14 bases between them. This CDR3 spans 15 amino acids. Germline lookup yields CDR1 SGHTA and CDR2 FQGNSA. The CDR3: CASSLNAAGSYGYTF. The CDR3 DNA is TGTGCCAGCAGCTTAAATGCCGCGGGGAGCTATGGCTACACCTTC.

This rearrangement joins TRBV6-1 to TRBJ2-2; TRBD2 matches at 8 bases. The length of the CDR3 is 15 residues. The germline CDR1 and CDR2 sequences are MNHNS and SASEGT. Trimming took 7 bases from V and 2 from J; bases not matched to a gene: 6. Here the CDR3 DNA reads TGTGCCAGCACCGGACTAGCAGGAAACACCGGGGAGCTGTTTTTT. Its protein is CASTGLAGNTGELFF.

This chain uses TRBV27 with TRBJ2-7; 9 bases match TRBD2. Germline CDR1 MNHEY, CDR2 SMNVEV (reference sequence). The ends lost 8 bases at V and 2 bases at J; junction bases unmatched: 7. The CDR3 has 14 residues. CDR3 amino acids: CASGTTSGTYEQYF. The CDR3 nucleotides read TGTGCCAGCGGAACGACTAGCGGAACCTACGAGCAGTACTTC.

The chain is built from TRBV27 and TRBJ1-1; TRBD1 might be the D (5 bases). The germline V and J ends were trimmed by 6 bases and 3 bases, with 11 bases remaining between them. In germline, CDR1 is MNHEY, CDR2 SMNVEV (reference sequence). The CDR3 spans 13 residues. Written as DNA, the CDR3 is TGTGCCAGCAGGGGGGATTTGTACACTGAAGCTTTCTTT. Translation: CASRGDLYTEAFF.

V is TRBV5-1 and J is TRBJ2-7, with TRBD2 matching 8 bases. Germline loops: CDR1 SGHRS, CDR2 YFSETQ. The CDR3 is 16 amino acids. V dropped 4 bases and J dropped 5; count of bases not matched to a gene: 14. The CDR3: CASSQQQPGLAHEQYF. The CDR3 DNA reads as TGCGCCAGCAGCCAGCAACAGCCCGGACTAGCCCACGAGCAGTACTTC.

This clone was seen just once. This chain joins TRBV6-5 and TRBJ1-2, with TRBD1 as a possible D gene (5 bases). CDR1 is MNHEY, CDR2 SVGAGI, per germline. The CDR3 is 13 amino acids. Trimming left V 6 bases short and J 4 bases short, with 12 bases between. CDR3 region: CASRSIQGYGYTF. In DNA form, the CDR3 reads TGTGCCAGCAGATCAATTCAGGGCTATGGCTACACCTTC.

In this sample, this clone turned up once. J is TRBJ2-7 and V is TRBV5-6, with D possibly being TRBD2 (6 bases). With 4 bases removed from V and 2 bases from J, the gap between germline ends came to 16 bases. From germline, CDR1 is SGHDT and CDR2 YYEEEE. The CDR3 has 15 amino acids. The CDR3 DNA reads as TGTGCCAGCAGCCAAGGGTTCCAGCGGGCCTACGAGCAGTACTTC. It encodes CASSQGFQRAYEQYF.

J is TRBJ2-3 and V is TRBV14; perhaps TRBD2 as D (7 bases). Germline V gene data show CDR1 as SGHDN and CDR2 as FVKESK. V dropped 5 bases and J dropped 2 bases, with 17 bases sitting between them. This CDR3 has 16 residues. As DNA, the CDR3 is TGTGCCAGCAGCGATATGGGTCGGGGGGCCACAGATACGCAGTATTTT. Translated: CASSDMGRGATDTQYF.

V and J are TRBV29-1 and TRBJ2-7; 7 nucleotides match TRBD2. Germline trimming cut 0 bases from V and 6 bases from J; bases unmatched to any gene: 20. CDR3 length: 18 residues. Germline CDR1 reads SQVTM; CDR2 reads ANQGSEA. The CDR3 DNA sequence: TGCAGCGTTGAAGATCAGGCCCGGGGCGGGGGAAGATTTGGCGAGCAGTACTTC. The encoded protein is CSVEDQARGGGRFGEQYF.

This chain joins TRBV2 and TRBJ1-1; no clear D gene. Germline loops: CDR1 SNHLY, CDR2 FYNNEI. V was cut by 7 bases and J by 1 base, with 16 bases left in between. The CDR3 is 15 amino acids. Here the CDR3 reads CASTVGPGRNTEAFF. DNA for the CDR3: TGTGCCAGCACTGTTGGCCCGGGGAGGAACACTGAAGCTTTCTTT.

This chain joins TRBV28 and TRBJ2-7; perhaps TRBD1 as D (6 bases). Per the germline V gene, CDR1 is MDHEN and CDR2 is SYDVKM. CDR3 length equals 14 residues. V gave up 6 bases and J gave up 3 bases, with 15 bases separating them. CDR3 residues: CASSGDTGVYEQYF. As DNA, the CDR3 is TGTGCCAGCAGCGGGGACACTGGGGTCTACGAGCAGTACTTC.

The chain couples TRBV5-4 to TRBJ1-5, with a weak D call TRBD1 (5 bases). V lost 4 bases to trimming and J lost 2 bases, with 10 bases between them. Germline V gene lookup returns CDR1 SGHNT and CDR2 YYREEE (reference sequence). The CDR3 has 14 residues. The CDR3 coding sequence is TGTGCCAGCAGCAGAGGGGTGGGCAATCAGCCCCAGCATTTT. It yields the protein CASSRGVGNQPQHF.

CDR3: CASSPIRGQGRGTGELFF. DNA for the CDR3: TGTGCCAGCAGTCCCATCCGGGGACAGGGAAGAGGCACCGGGGAGCTGTTTTTT. This chain links TRBV27 with TRBJ2-2; 9 positions agree with TRBD1. The V gene end was trimmed by 5 bases and the J gene end by 4 bases; junction bases not matched to a gene: 14. The CDR3 is 18 amino acids. Germline CDR1 is MNHEY and CDR2 is SMNVEV (reference sequence).